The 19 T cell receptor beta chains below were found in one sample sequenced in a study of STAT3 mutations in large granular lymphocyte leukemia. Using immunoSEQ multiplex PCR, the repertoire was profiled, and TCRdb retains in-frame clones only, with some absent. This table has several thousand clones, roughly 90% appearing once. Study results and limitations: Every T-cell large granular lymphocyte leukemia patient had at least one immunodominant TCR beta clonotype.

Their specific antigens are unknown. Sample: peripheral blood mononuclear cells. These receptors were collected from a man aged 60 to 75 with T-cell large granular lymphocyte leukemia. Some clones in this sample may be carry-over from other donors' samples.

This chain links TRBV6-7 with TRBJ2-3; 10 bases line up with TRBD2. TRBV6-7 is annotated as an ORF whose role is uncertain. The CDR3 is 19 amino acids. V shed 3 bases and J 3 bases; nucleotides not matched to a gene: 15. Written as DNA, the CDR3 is TGTGCCAGCAGTTATTGGCTAGCGGGAGTATGGCATAAGACAGATACGCAGTATTTT. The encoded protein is CASSYWLAGVWHKTDTQYF.

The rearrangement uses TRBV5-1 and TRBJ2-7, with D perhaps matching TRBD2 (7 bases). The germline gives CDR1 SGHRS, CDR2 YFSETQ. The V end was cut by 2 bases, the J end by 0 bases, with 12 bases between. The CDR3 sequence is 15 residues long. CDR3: CASSLGGASSYEQYF. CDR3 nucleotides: TGCGCCAGCAGCTTAGGGGGGGCAAGCTCCTACGAGCAGTACTTC. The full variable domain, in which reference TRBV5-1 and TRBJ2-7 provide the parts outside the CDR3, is KAGVTQTPRYLIKTRGQQVTLSCSPISGHRSVSWYQQTPGQGLQFLFEYFSETQRNKGNFPGRFSGRQFSNSRSEMNVSTLELGDSALYLCASSLGGASSYEQYFGPGTRLTVT.

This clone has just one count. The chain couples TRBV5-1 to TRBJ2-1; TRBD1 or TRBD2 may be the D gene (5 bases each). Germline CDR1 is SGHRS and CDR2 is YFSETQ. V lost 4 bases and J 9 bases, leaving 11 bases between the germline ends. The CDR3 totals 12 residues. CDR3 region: CASSEGPGEQFF. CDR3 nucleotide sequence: TGCGCCAGCAGCGAGGGACCCGGTGAGCAGTTCTTC.

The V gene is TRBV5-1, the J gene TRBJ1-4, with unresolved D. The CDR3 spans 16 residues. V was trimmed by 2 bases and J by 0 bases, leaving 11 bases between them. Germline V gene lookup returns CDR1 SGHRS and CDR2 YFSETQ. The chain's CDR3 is CASSLRRVTTNEKLFF. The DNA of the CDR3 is TGCGCCAGCAGCTTAAGAAGGGTTACAACTAATGAAAAACTGTTTTTT.

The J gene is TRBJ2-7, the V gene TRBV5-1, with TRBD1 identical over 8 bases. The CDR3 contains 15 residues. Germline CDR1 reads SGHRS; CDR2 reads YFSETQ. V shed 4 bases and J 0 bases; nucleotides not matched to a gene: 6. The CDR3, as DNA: TGCGCCAGCAGCAATGGACAGGGCCGCTCCTACGAGCAGTACTTC. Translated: CASSNGQGRSYEQYF.

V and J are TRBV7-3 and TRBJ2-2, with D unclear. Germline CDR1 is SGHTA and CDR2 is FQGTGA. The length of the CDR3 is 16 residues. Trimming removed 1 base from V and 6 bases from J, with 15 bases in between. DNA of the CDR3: TGTGCCAGCAGCTTAAACTCGCCCCTATCATCCGGGGAGCTGTTTTTT. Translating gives CASSLNSPLSSGELFF.

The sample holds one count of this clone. The CDR3 spells CASSEVGLAERGSEQFF. The CDR3 bases are TGTGCCAGCAGTGAAGTCGGGCTAGCGGAGAGGGGTAGTGAGCAGTTCTTC. This chain joins TRBV2 and TRBJ2-1; 7 bases align to TRBD2. CDR1 is SNHLY, CDR2 FYNNEI, per germline. V was pared by 1 base and J by 9 bases, with 15 bases of the junction left unmatched. This CDR3 contains 17 residues.

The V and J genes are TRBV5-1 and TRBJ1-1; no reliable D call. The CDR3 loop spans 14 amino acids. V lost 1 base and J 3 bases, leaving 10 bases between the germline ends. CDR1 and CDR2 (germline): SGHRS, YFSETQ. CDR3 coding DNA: TGCGCCAGCAGCTTGATGGTCGATGACACTGAAGCTTTCTTT. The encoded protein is CASSLMVDDTEAFF. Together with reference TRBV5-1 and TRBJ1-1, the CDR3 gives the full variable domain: KAGVTQTPRYLIKTRGQQVTLSCSPISGHRSVSWYQQTPGQGLQFLFEYFSETQRNKGNFPGRFSGRQFSNSRSEMNVSTLELGDSALYLCASSLMVDDTEAFFGQGTRLTVV.

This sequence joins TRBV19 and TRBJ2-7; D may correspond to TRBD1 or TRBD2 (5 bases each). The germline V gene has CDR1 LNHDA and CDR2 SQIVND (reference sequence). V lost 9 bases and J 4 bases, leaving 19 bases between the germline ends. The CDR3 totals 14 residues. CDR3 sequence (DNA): TGTGCCAGCGCCCAGGGACGGGCAGTTTACGAGCAGTACTTC. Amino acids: CASAQGRAVYEQYF.

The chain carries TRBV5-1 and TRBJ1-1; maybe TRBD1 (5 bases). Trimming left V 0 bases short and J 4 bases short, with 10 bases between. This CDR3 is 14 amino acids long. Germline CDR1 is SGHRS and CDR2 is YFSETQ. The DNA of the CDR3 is TGCGCCAGCAGCTTGGCCGGGGGGGGCACTGAAGCTTTCTTT. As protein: CASSLAGGGTEAFF.

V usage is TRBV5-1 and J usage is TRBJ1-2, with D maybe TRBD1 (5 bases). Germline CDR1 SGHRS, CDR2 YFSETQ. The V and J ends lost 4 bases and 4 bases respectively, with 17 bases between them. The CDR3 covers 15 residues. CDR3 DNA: TGCGCCAGCAGCCCCCCGCAGAGTGGGGGCTATGGCTACACCTTC. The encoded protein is CASSPPQSGGYGYTF. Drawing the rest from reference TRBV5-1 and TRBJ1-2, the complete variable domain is KAGVTQTPRYLIKTRGQQVTLSCSPISGHRSVSWYQQTPGQGLQFLFEYFSETQRNKGNFPGRFSGRQFSNSRSEMNVSTLELGDSALYLCASSPPQSGGYGYTFGSGTRLTVV.

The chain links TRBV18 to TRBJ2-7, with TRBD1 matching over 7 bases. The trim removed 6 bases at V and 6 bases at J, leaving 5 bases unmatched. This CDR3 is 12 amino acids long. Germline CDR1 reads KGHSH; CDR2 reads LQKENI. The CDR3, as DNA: TGTGCCAGCTCGCTTTCAGGGGGCGAGCAGTACTTC. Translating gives CASSLSGGEQYF.

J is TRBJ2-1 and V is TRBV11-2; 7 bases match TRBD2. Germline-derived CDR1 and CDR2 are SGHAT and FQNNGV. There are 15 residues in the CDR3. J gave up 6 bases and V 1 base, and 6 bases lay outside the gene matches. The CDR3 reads CASSLAFGGSNEQFF. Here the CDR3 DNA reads TGTGCCAGCAGCTTAGCGTTCGGCGGGAGCAATGAGCAGTTCTTC.

Here the CDR3 DNA reads TGTGCCAGCAGTTTGGGGAACGAGCAGTACTTC. Translation gives CASSLGNEQYF. The J gene is TRBJ2-7, the V gene TRBV28; D unresolved. This CDR3 has 11 amino acids. Germline assignment: CDR1 MDHEN and CDR2 SYDVKM. V was pared by 3 bases and J by 5 bases, with 5 bases between.

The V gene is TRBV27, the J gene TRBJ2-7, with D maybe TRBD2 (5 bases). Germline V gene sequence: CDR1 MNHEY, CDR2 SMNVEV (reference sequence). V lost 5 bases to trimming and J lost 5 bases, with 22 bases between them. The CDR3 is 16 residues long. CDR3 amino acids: CASSPLRRVDRDEQYF. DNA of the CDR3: TGTGCCAGCAGTCCCCTCCGGCGGGTTGACCGTGACGAGCAGTACTTC.

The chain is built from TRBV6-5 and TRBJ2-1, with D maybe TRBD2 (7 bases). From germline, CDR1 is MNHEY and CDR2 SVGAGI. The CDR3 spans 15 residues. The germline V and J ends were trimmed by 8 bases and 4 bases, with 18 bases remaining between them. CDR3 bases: TGTGCCAGCTCTAAAACGGGAGGACAGTACAATGAGCAGTTCTTC. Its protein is CASSKTGGQYNEQFF.

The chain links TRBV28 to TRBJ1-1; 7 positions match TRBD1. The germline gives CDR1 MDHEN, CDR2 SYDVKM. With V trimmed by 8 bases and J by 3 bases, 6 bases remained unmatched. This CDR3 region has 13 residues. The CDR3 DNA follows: TGTGCCAGCTACCCAGGGGGATACACTGAAGCTTTCTTT. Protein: CASYPGGYTEAFF.

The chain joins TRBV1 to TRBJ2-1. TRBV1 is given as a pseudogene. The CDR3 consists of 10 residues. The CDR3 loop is CTSSQNEQFF. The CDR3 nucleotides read TGCACCAGCAGCCAGAATGAGCAGTTCTTC.

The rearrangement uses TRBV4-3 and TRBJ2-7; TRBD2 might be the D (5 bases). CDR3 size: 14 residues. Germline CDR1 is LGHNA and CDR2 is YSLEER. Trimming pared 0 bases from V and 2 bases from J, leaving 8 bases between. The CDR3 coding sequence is TGCGCCAGCAGCCAAGAAGAGGGTCCCTACGAGCAGTACTTC. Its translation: CASSQEEGPYEQYF.